These 12 T cell receptor beta chains share one sample of origin, sequenced in a study of blood T cell repertoires in COVID-19. Here immunoSEQ multiplex PCR was the method, and the copy in TCRdb shows in-frame clones only, minus some. Of approximately 340,000 clones listed, approximately 88% were seen once; the top ten hold 9.9%. The sequencing sample was made of peripheral blood. Receptors were obtained from a man aged 30 to 39 with COVID-19, enrolled during active disease.

The chain links TRBV29-1 to TRBJ2-7; TRBD1 aligns across 8 bases. After removal of 6 bases from V and 0 bases from J, the junction contained 7 bases not matched to a gene. The germline V gene has CDR1 SQVTM and CDR2 ANQGSEA. This CDR3 region has 14 residues. CDR3 residues: CSVWTGPSSYEQYF. The CDR3 bases are TGCAGCGTGTGGACAGGGCCAAGCTCCTACGAGCAGTACTTC.

This clone was seen only a few times. This chain uses TRBV5-1 with TRBJ1-2, with D possibly being TRBD1 (5 bases). V dropped 1 base and J dropped 4 bases, with 14 bases sitting between them. Germline V gene data show CDR1 as SGHRS and CDR2 as YFSETQ. The CDR3 runs 15 residues. CDR3 protein: CASSLTPGLGYGYTF. The DNA of the CDR3 is TGCGCCAGCAGCTTGACCCCAGGGCTAGGCTATGGCTACACCTTC.

The chain combines TRBV7-2 with TRBJ2-7; the D is unclear. The ends were cut back, 2 bases at V and 4 bases at J, with 15 bases in the middle. Germline V gene lookup returns CDR1 SGHTA and CDR2 FQGNSA. The CDR3 spans 15 residues. DNA for the CDR3: TGTGCCAGCAGCTTATCATCTAGTTCTCGTTACGAGCAGTACTTC. Translation gives CASSLSSSSRYEQYF.

With regard to this clone: At one of its ends the junction is not consistent with the germline gene, which may arise from a read error. Written as DNA, the CDR3 is TGCGCCAGCAGCCAAGCCAAGGGGCCCTACGAGCAGTGCTTC. Its translation is CASSQAKGPYEQCF. This chain connects TRBV4-3 to TRBJ2-7; TRBD1 might be the D (5 bases). Germline lookup yields CDR1 LGHNA and CDR2 YSLEER. This CDR3 is 14 amino acids long.

The chain employs TRBV2 and TRBJ1-5, with unresolved D. The CDR3 is 14 amino acids. Germline CDR1 and CDR2: SNHLY and FYNNEI. The V end was cut by 6 bases, the J end by 0 bases, with 9 bases between. CDR3 sequence reads: CASRADYSNQPQHF. CDR3 in DNA: TGTGCCAGCAGAGCCGATTATAGCAATCAGCCCCAGCATTTT.

The chain combines TRBV4-1 with TRBJ2-5, with 9 bases that match TRBD1. The CDR3 covers 13 residues. Losses at the gene ends were 4 bases for V and 5 bases for J; bases not matched to a gene: 2. Germline V gives CDR1 MGHRA, CDR2 YSYEKL. CDR3 sequence reads: CASSRGTGETQYF. CDR3 coding DNA: TGCGCCAGCAGCCGCGGGACAGGGGAGACCCAGTACTTC.

This clone was found once. The CDR3 DNA follows: TGTGCCAGCAGCTTGCCCTCAGGGGGTTATCGTGGCTACACCTTC. This gives the protein CASSLPSGGYRGYTF. V gene TRBV28 combines with J gene TRBJ1-2; 7 bases fit TRBD1. The CDR3 has 15 amino acids. The junction had 14 bases not matched to a gene; V was cut back by 6 bases and J by 7 bases. The V gene's germline CDR1 is MDHEN and CDR2 SYDVKM.

The V and J genes are TRBV7-2 and TRBJ2-5, with 9 positions matching TRBD2. The CDR3 covers 16 residues. With V trimmed by 2 bases and J by 5 bases, 9 bases remained unmatched. Germline-derived CDR1 and CDR2 are SGHTA and FQGNSA. CDR3 amino acids: CASSLISGRLVETQYF. The DNA of the CDR3 is TGTGCCAGCAGCTTAATCAGCGGGAGGTTAGTGGAGACCCAGTACTTC.

The J gene is TRBJ2-1, the V gene TRBV7-3; tentative D call: TRBD1 (6 bases). Trimming took off 5 bases at V and 6 bases at J, with 14 bases between the two ends. Per germline, CDR1 SGHTA and CDR2 FQGTGA. This CDR3 region has 14 residues. In nucleotides, the CDR3 is TGTGCCAGCAGCACCCGGACAGAATCCAATGAGCAGTTCTTC. Amino acids: CASSTRTESNEQFF. Using reference TRBV7-3 and TRBJ2-1 for the parts outside the CDR3, the full variable domain is GAGVSQTPSNKVTEKGKYVELRCDPISGHTALYWYRQSLGQGPEFLIYFQGTGAADDSGLPNDRFFAVRPEGSVSTLKIQRTERGDSAVYLCASSTRTESNEQFFGPGTRLTVL.

This chain uses TRBV19 with TRBJ1-1, with D uncertain. Germline V gene lookup returns CDR1 LNHDA and CDR2 SQIVND (reference sequence). The CDR3 is 16 residues long. Trimming cost V 6 bases and J 0 bases, with 17 bases left between them. Here the CDR3 DNA reads TGTGCCAGTAGGGCCGTTGAGCGTAGGATGAACACTGAAGCTTTCTTT. This gives the protein CASRAVERRMNTEAFF.

V and J are TRBV20-1 and TRBJ1-2; maybe TRBD1 (5 bases). Germline CDR1 is DFQATT and CDR2 is SNEGSKA (reference sequence). Trimming cost V 5 bases and J 8 bases, with 12 bases left between them. The CDR3 extends over 11 amino acids. This CDR3 reads CSAGVQEGYTF. CDR3 DNA: TGCAGTGCTGGGGTACAGGAGGGCTACACCTTC.

The rearrangement joins TRBV10-3 to TRBJ1-2, with 9 bases matching TRBD1. The V gene's germline CDR1 is ENHRY and CDR2 SYGVKD. This CDR3 is 15 amino acids long. The V and J ends lost 6 bases and 0 bases, in that order; junction bases with no gene match: 5. The CDR3 loop reads CAIRTTGGPNYGYTF. The CDR3 DNA reads TGTGCCATCAGAACGACAGGGGGGCCTAACTATGGCTACACCTTC.